Listed below are T cell receptor beta chains from one sample, sequenced in a study of blood T cells in healthy people across ages. TCRdb called the 5' RACE reads again in MiXCR, with one record for every CDR3 protein. The data contain about 1.6 million distinct CDR3 sequences, roughly 32% of them singletons. Material: blood. These TCRs come from a woman between 25 and 40 years old in good health. Each CDR3 is given with its conserved first and last residue. Clone size is shown for a subset of rows, as once, few, many or a class of expanded clone.

size: -; V: TRBV30; length: 12; J: TRBJ2-7; CDR3: CAWSYGSGWWYF
size: -; V: TRBV24-1; length: 14; J: TRBJ1-1; CDR3: CATSASGLNTEAFF
size: -; V: TRBV15; length: 13; J: TRBJ2-7; CDR3: CATSIYRGYEQYF
size: -; V: TRBV29-1; length: 15; J: TRBJ2-1; CDR3: CSVESTTTQFHEQFF
size: -; V: TRBV9; length: 15; J: TRBJ2-3; CDR3: CASSVAGREPDTQYF
size: -; V: TRBV7-2; length: 14; J: TRBJ2-1; CDR3: CASSNVAGANEQFF
size: few; V: TRBV4-2; length: 16; J: TRBJ2-5; CDR3: CASSPISGGLQETQYF
size: once; V: TRBV30; length: 13; J: TRBJ2-1; CDR3: CAWSGWDIDEQFF
size: few; V: TRBV24-1; length: 16; J: TRBJ2-1; CDR3: CATSDLKLDRQNEQFF
size: few; V: TRBV20-1; length: 14; J: TRBJ2-7; CDR3: CSACDFRGGYEQYF
size: many; V: TRBV9; length: 14; J: TRBJ2-1; CDR3: CASSASGSYNEQFF
size: few; V: TRBV6-1; length: 15; J: TRBJ2-5; CDR3: CASSFSGKGRETQYF
size: -; V: TRBV7-6; length: 15; J: TRBJ1-3; CDR3: CASSEGPGSGNTIYF
size: -; V: TRBV20-1; length: 16; J: TRBJ1-6; CDR3: CSASVRGSRYNSPLHF
size: -; V: TRBV9; length: 17; J: TRBJ2-3; CDR3: CASSIGLAGALTDTQYF
size: many; V: TRBV10-3; length: 14; J: TRBJ2-7; CDR3: CATIKDRSSYEQYF
size: many; V: TRBV5-1; length: 16; J: TRBJ2-7; CDR3: CASSLDGGRAAYEQYF
size: -; V: TRBV10-3; length: 16; J: TRBJ2-1; CDR3: CAISEAGLAGVHEQFF
size: few; V: TRBV5-1; length: 16; J: TRBJ1-2; CDR3: CASSSRPGQTNYGYTF
size: -; V: TRBV29-1; length: 13; J: TRBJ1-1; CDR3: CSVTEGVNTEVFF
size: -; V: TRBV5-6; length: 18; J: TRBJ2-7; CDR3: CASSLGTGSPHFSYEQYF
size: -; V: TRBV27; length: 13; J: TRBJ2-6; CDR3: CANSRSGANVLTF
size: -; V: TRBV5-1; length: 13; J: TRBJ1-1; CDR3: CASSLEPNTEAFF
size: -; V: TRBV12-3/TRBV12-4; length: 16; J: TRBJ1-5; CDR3: CAGSPPGQASNQPQHF
size: -; V: TRBV25-1; length: 16; J: TRBJ2-3; CDR3: CASSERLALSTDTQYF
size: few; V: TRBV2; length: 14; J: TRBJ2-7; CDR3: CASSEWGTTYEQYF
size: -; V: TRBV27; length: 18; J: TRBJ1-2; CDR3: CASSFHPSGDISNYGYTF
size: -; V: TRBV13; length: 19; J: TRBJ2-7; CDR3: CASSSSVGTSRRNTYEQYF
size: many; V: TRBV20-1; length: 13; J: TRBJ2-7; CDR3: CSARASGGTQQYF
size: -; V: TRBV27; length: 15; J: TRBJ1-4; CDR3: CASSLSMRVGEKLFF
size: -; V: TRBV2; length: 15; J: TRBJ2-1; CDR3: CASRLTSGSYDEQFF
size: few; V: TRBV7-9; length: 13; J: TRBJ1-1; CDR3: CASSLLSNTEAFF
size: -; V: TRBV27; length: 14; J: TRBJ2-2; CDR3: CASMWLAGAGELFF
size: -; V: TRBV25-1; length: 14; J: TRBJ1-1; CDR3: CASRGQPPVTEAFF
size: few; V: TRBV29-1; length: 16; J: TRBJ2-7; CDR3: CSVEVGLAGGLIEQYF
size: few; V: TRBV29-1; length: 11; J: TRBJ2-7; CDR3: CSVEIVSEQYF
size: -; V: TRBV5-1; length: 15; J: TRBJ2-3; CDR3: CASSLGITSTDTQYF
size: few; V: TRBV5-1; length: 15; J: TRBJ1-6; CDR3: CASSLGTADNSPLHF
size: few; V: TRBV7-2; length: 14; J: TRBJ1-5; CDR3: CASSLWTPNQPQHF
size: -; V: TRBV24-1; length: 14; J: TRBJ2-2; CDR3: CATSDLRETGELFF
size: -; V: TRBV13; length: 15; J: TRBJ1-1; CDR3: CASSPNTGGGTGAFF
size: few; V: TRBV28; length: 13; J: TRBJ2-7; CDR3: CASSLWASGEQYF
size: few; V: TRBV4-1; length: 16; J: TRBJ2-7; CDR3: CASSQAGRGPLGEQYF
size: -; V: TRBV4-1; length: 14; J: TRBJ1-5; CDR3: CASSQDDSYQPQHF
size: -; V: TRBV6-2/TRBV6-3; length: 16; J: TRBJ2-1; CDR3: CASSYAGQGAYNEQFF
size: -; V: TRBV4-1; length: 15; J: TRBJ1-5; CDR3: CASSQDSRGNQPQHF
size: -; V: TRBV5-1; length: 14; J: TRBJ1-6; CDR3: CASSVGLHNSPLHF
size: few; V: TRBV2; length: 16; J: TRBJ1-2; CDR3: CASTPSGTEGNYGYTF
size: -; V: TRBV6-1; length: 16; J: TRBJ2-3; CDR3: CASNMAQRLGIDTQYF
size: -; V: TRBV12-3/TRBV12-4; length: 10; J: TRBJ2-3; CDR3: CATDTDTQYF